The clone carrying this TCR beta chain was picked up many times. Its cognate antigen is unknown. The data originate from a study of blood T cells in healthy people across ages. The study's findings and limits: Strong correlation was found linking TCR beta diversity to naive T cell percentage. The fall in TCR beta diversity per million T cells was roughly linear with age.

The junction had 8 bases not matched to a gene; V was cut back by 8 bases and J by 3 bases. The CDR3 is made up of 13 amino acids. Germline V gene lookup returns CDR1 SQVTM and CDR2 ANQGSEA. Through a sample-barcoded 5' primer and a J-beta primer mix, a second PCR was run for about 6 to 11 cycles. Using its own MiXCR run on the 5' RACE reads, TCRdb lists one record per CDR3 protein. The table has 700,000 to 800,000 distinct CDR3 sequences, roughly two fifths seen once. This TCR derives from a woman in her fifties or sixties in good health. The chain employs TRBV29-1 and TRBJ1-2; 8 bases match TRBD1. Sequences were obtained from blood. CDR3 sequence reads: CSLTGDGDYGYTF. CDR3 in DNA: TGCAGCTTGACAGGGGATGGGGACTATGGCTACACCTTC.